These 2 T cell receptor beta chains share one sample of origin, sequenced in a study of T cells in Graves' hyperthyroidism and ophthalmopathy. RNA transcripts were the template for amplifying TCR beta CDR3 regions. A set of HTBI primers served as the primers for a first-round RT-PCR of the TCR CDR3. Via MiXCR, TCRdb re-called the multiplex PCR reads, giving one row per CDR3 protein. Here the sample spans about 400,000 distinct CDR3 sequences, approximately 15% being singletons. Material: blood. These receptors were obtained from a woman aged 18-30 years with Graves' hyperthyroidism.

J is TRBJ2-2 and V is TRBV6-2 or TRBV6-3, with D tentatively TRBD1 (6 bases). This CDR3 has 16 amino acids. The V gene lost 6 bases and the J gene lost 1 base, with 15 bases spanning the gap. In germline, CDR1 is MNHEY, CDR2 SVGEGT. CDR3 sequence reads: CASSSGALVNTGELFF. CDR3 coding DNA: TGTGCCAGCAGCTCAGGGGCCCTAGTGAACACCGGGGAGCTGTTTTTT.

This clonotype was detected only a few times. The chain links TRBV27 to TRBJ1-5, with D unresolved. The CDR3 length is 14 residues. Germline loops: CDR1 MNHEY, CDR2 SMNVEV (reference sequence). With 8 bases removed from V and 7 bases from J, the gap between germline ends came to 18 bases. CDR3: CASQPWGSEQPQHF. CDR3 sequence (DNA): TGTGCCAGCCAGCCTTGGGGTTCGGAGCAGCCCCAGCATTTT.